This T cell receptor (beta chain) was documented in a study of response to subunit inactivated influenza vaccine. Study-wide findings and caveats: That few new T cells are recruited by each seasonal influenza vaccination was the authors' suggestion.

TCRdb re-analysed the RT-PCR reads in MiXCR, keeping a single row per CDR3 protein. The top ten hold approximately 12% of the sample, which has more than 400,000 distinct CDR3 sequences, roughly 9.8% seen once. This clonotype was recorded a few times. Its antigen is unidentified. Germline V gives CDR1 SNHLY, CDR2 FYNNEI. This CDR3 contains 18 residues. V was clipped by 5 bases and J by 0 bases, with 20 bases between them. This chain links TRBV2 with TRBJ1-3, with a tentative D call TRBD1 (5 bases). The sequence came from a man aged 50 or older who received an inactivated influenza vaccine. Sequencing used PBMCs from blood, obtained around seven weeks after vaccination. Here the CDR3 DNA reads TGTGCCAGCAGTCCCACGGGGGGAACCGTACGCTCTGGAAACACCATATATTTT. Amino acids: CASSPTGGTVRSGNTIYF.